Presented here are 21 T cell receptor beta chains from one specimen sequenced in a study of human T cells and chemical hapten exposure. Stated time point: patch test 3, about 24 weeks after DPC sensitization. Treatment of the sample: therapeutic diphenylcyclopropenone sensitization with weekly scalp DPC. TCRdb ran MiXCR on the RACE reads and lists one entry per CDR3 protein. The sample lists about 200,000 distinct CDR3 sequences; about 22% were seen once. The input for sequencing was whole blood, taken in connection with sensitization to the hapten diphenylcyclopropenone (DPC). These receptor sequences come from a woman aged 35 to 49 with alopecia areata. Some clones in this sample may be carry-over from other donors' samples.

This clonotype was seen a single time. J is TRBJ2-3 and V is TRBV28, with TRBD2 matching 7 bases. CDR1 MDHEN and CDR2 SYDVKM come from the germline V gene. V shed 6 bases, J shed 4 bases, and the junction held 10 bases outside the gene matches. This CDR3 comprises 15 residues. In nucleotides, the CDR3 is TGTGCCAGCAGGGCACGGACTAGGCGCGCAGATACGCAGTATTTT. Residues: CASRARTRRADTQYF.

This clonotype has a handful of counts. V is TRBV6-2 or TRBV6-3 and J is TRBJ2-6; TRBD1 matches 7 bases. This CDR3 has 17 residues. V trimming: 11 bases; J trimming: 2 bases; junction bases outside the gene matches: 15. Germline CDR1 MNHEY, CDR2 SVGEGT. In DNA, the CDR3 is TGTGCCGGGCGCCACAGGGGTTTATCTACTGGGGCCAACGTCCTGACTTTC. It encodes CAGRHRGLSTGANVLTF.

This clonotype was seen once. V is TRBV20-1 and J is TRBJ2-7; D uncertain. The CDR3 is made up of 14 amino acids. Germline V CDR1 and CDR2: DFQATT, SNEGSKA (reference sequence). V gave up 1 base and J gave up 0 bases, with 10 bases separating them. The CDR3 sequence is CSARGAAVSYEQYF. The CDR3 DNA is TGCAGTGCTAGAGGAGCAGCAGTCTCCTACGAGCAGTACTTC.

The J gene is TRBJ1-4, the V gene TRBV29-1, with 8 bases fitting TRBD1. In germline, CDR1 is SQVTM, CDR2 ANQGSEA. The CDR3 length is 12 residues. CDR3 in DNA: TGCAGTGCAACAGGGGGATCCGAAAAACTGTTTTTT. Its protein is CSATGGSEKLFF.

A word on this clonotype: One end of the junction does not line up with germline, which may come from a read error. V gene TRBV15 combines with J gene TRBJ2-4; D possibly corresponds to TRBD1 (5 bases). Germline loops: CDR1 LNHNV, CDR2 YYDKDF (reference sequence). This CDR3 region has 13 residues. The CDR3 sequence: CATSRGDSRGLDF. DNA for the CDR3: TGTGCCACCAGCAGAGGCGACAGTAGGGGTTTGGACTTC.

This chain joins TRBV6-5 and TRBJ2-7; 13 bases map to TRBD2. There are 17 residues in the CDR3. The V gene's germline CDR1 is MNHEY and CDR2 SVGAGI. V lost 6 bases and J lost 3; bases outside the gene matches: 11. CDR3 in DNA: TGTGCCAGCAGCTCTGGTTTACTAGCGGGAGGGGGCTACGAGCAGTACTTC. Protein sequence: CASSSGLLAGGGYEQYF.

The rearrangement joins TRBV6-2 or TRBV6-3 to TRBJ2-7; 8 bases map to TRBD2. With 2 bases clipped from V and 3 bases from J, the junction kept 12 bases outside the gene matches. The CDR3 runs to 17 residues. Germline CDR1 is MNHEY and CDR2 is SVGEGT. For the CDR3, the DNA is TGTGCCAGCAGTTACCTTCCGAGCGGGAGCCAATTCTACGAGCAGTACTTC. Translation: CASSYLPSGSQFYEQYF.

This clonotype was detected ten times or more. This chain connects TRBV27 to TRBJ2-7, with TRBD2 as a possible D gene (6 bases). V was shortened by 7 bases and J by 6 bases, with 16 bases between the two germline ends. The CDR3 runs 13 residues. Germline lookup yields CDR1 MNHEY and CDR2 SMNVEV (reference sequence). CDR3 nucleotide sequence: TGTGCCAGCACGACTAGTTTGAGGGCCGAGCAGTACTTC. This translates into CASTTSLRAEQYF.

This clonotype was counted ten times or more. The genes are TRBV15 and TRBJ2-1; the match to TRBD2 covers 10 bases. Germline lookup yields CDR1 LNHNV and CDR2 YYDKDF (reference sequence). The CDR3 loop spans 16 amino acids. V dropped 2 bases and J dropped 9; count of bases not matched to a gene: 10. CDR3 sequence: CATSRYTSGIVVEQFF. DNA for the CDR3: TGTGCCACCAGCAGATATACTAGCGGGATTGTGGTTGAGCAGTTCTTC.

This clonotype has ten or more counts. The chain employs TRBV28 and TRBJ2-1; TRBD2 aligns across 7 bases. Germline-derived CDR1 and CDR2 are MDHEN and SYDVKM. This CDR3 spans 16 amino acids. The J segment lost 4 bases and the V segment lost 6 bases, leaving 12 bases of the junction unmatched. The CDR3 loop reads CASSPWSGASYNEQFF. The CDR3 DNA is TGTGCCAGCAGCCCCTGGAGCGGGGCCTCGTACAATGAGCAGTTCTTC. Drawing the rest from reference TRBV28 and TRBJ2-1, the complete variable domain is DVKVTQSSRYLVKRTGEKVFLECVQDMDHENMFWYRQDPGLGLRLIYFSYDVKMKEKGDIPEGYSVSREKKERFSLILESASTNQTSMYLCASSPWSGASYNEQFFGPGTRLTVL.

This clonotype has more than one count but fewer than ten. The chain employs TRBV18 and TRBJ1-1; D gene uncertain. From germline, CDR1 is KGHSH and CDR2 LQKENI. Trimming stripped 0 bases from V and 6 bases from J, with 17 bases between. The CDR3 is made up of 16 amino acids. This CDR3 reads CASSPPSYGMEAEAFF. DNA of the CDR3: TGTGCCAGCTCACCACCGTCGTATGGAATGGAGGCTGAAGCTTTCTTT. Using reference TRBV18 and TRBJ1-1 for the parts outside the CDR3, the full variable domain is NAGVMQNPRHLVRRRGQEARLRCSPMKGHSHVYWYRQLPEEGLKFMVYLQKENIIDESGMPKERFSAEFPKEGPSILRIQQVVRGDSAAYFCASSPPSYGMEAEAFFGQGTRLTVV.

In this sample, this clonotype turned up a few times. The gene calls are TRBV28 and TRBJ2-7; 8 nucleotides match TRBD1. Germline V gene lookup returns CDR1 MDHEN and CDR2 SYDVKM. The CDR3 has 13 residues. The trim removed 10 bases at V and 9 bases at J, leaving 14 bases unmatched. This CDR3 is CATARGQGVSQYF. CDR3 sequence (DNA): TGTGCCACCGCTCGCGGACAGGGTGTTTCGCAGTACTTC. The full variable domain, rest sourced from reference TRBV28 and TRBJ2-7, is DVKVTQSSRYLVKRTGEKVFLECVQDMDHENMFWYRQDPGLGLRLIYFSYDVKMKEKGDIPEGYSVSREKKERFSLILESASTNQTSMYLCATARGQGVSQYFGPGTRLTVT.

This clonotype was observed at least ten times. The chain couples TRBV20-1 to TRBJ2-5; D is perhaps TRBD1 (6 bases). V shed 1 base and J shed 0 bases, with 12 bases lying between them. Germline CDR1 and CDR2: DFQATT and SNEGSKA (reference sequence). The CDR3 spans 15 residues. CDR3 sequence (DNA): TGCAGTGCTAGAGGGGACACAAAAAACCAAGAGACCCAGTACTTC. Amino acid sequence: CSARGDTKNQETQYF.

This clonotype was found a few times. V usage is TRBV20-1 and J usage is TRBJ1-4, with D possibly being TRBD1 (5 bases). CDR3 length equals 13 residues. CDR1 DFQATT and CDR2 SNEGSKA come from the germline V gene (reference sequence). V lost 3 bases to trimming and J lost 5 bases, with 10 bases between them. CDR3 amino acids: CSARRGRNEKLFF. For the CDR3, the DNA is TGCAGTGCTAGGCGGGGGAGGAATGAAAAACTGTTTTTT.

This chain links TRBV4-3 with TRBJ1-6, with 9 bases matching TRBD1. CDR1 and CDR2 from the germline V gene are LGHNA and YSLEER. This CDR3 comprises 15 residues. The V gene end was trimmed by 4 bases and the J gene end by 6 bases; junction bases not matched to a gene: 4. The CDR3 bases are TGCGCCAGCAGCCCGACAGGGGGTGTTAATTCACCCCTCCACTTT. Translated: CASSPTGGVNSPLHF.

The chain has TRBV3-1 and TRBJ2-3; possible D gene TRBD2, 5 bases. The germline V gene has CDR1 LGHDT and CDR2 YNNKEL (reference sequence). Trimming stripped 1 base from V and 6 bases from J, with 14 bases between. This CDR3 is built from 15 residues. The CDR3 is CASSQVSGVGDTQYF. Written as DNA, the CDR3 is TGTGCCAGCAGCCAAGTGAGCGGAGTGGGGGATACGCAGTATTTT.

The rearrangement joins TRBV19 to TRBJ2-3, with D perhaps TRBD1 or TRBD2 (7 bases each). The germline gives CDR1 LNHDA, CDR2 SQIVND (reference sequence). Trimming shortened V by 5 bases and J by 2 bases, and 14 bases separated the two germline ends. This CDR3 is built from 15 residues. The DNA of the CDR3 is TGTGCCAGTAGTGGGGGGGACAGTAACACAGATACGCAGTATTTT. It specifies CASSGGDSNTDTQYF.

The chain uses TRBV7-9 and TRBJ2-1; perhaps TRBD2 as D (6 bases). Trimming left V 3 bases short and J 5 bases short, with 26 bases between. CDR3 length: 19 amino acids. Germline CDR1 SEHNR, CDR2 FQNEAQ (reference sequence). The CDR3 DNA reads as TGTGCCAGCAGCTTCAAATTTGGACCTTTCGGGACTTCAAACAATGAGCAGTTCTTC. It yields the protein CASSFKFGPFGTSNNEQFF.

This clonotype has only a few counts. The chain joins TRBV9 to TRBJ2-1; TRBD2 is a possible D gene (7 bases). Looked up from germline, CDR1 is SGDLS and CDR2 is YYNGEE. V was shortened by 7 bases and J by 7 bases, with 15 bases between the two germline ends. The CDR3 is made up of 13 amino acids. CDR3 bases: TGTGCCAGCGCTAGGGGGGGTAGGAATGAGCAGTTCTTC. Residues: CASARGGRNEQFF.

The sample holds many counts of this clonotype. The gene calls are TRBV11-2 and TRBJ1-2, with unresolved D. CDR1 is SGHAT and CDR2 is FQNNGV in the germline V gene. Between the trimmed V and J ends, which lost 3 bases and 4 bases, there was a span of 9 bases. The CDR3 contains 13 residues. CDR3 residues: CASSLRASYGYTF. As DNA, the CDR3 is TGTGCCAGCAGCTTGAGGGCCTCCTATGGCTACACCTTC.

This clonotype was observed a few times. The CDR3 is CATQGRRTGELFF. The CDR3 coding sequence is TGTGCCACCCAGGGTCGACGGACCGGGGAGCTGTTTTTT. The rearrangement joins TRBV24-1 to TRBJ2-2; the D gene is possibly TRBD1 (5 bases). The CDR3 consists of 13 residues. Per germline, CDR1 KGHDR and CDR2 SFDVKD. The V and J ends lost 9 bases and 5 bases respectively, with 12 bases between them.